A selection of T cell receptor beta chains follows, all from one sample in a study of glioma-infiltrating T cells. Each CDR3 protein gets one entry after TCRdb re-called the multiplex PCR reads with MiXCR. Counted here are roughly 350,000 distinct CDR3 sequences, less than 50% occurring once; the ten biggest clones make up around 12%. The sequenced material came from glioma tissue, nonneoplastic brain tissue, or PBMCs (not recorded which). Receptors originate from a human donor with low-grade glioma or glioblastoma, undergoing nonglioma brain surgery, or in good health (not recorded which). Each CDR3 is given with its conserved first and last residue. The order of the fields is V gene, D gene, J gene, clone size, CDR3 length, CDR3 protein. D genes are given only for firm matches. Clone size appears in some rows only: once, few, many, or a class for an expanded clone.

v_call: TRBV29-1
d_call: .
j_call: TRBJ2-2
clone_size: few
cdr3_length: 12
cdr3_aa: CSLRVNTGELFF

v_call: TRBV27
d_call: .
j_call: TRBJ2-1
clone_size: few
cdr3_length: 14
cdr3_aa: CASSLFPGDNEQFF

v_call: TRBV7-8
d_call: .
j_call: TRBJ1-4
clone_size: .
cdr3_length: 13
cdr3_aa: CASSLIVWEKLFF

v_call: TRBV7-2
d_call: TRBD1
j_call: TRBJ2-7
clone_size: .
cdr3_length: 14
cdr3_aa: CASRPWGQTYEQYF

v_call: TRBV7-2
d_call: .
j_call: TRBJ2-7
clone_size: few
cdr3_length: 11
cdr3_aa: CASAGSYEQYF

v_call: TRBV20-1
d_call: .
j_call: TRBJ1-2
clone_size: .
cdr3_length: 13
cdr3_aa: CSTPSGGIYGYTF

v_call: TRBV5-1
d_call: .
j_call: TRBJ1-1
clone_size: .
cdr3_length: 15
cdr3_aa: CASSLAEGENTEAFF

v_call: TRBV20-1
d_call: TRBD1
j_call: TRBJ2-7
clone_size: few
cdr3_length: 13
cdr3_aa: CSASQGAIYEQYF

v_call: TRBV6-1
d_call: TRBD1
j_call: TRBJ2-7
clone_size: many
cdr3_length: 15
cdr3_aa: CASSAETGPSYEQYF

v_call: TRBV27
d_call: TRBD2
j_call: TRBJ2-1
clone_size: .
cdr3_length: 15
cdr3_aa: CASSFGLAVVNEQFF

v_call: TRBV27
d_call: .
j_call: TRBJ2-7
clone_size: .
cdr3_length: 13
cdr3_aa: CASSFGSSYEQCF

v_call: TRBV27
d_call: TRBD2
j_call: TRBJ2-3
clone_size: many
cdr3_length: 17
cdr3_aa: CASSLSASGRAEDTQYF

v_call: TRBV27
d_call: TRBD1
j_call: TRBJ1-1
clone_size: many
cdr3_length: 14
cdr3_aa: CASSFRTGGTEAFF

v_call: TRBV7-2
d_call: TRBD1
j_call: TRBJ1-1
clone_size: .
cdr3_length: 14
cdr3_aa: CASTKQGVLTEAFF

v_call: TRBV28
d_call: .
j_call: TRBJ2-7
clone_size: many
cdr3_length: 17
cdr3_aa: CASTQISAPTRSYEQYF

v_call: TRBV5-1
d_call: .
j_call: TRBJ1-2
clone_size: few
cdr3_length: 14
cdr3_aa: CASSWRSDNYGYTF

v_call: TRBV7-2
d_call: .
j_call: TRBJ1-3
clone_size: few
cdr3_length: 18
cdr3_aa: CASSLFTATPISGNTIYF

v_call: TRBV20-1
d_call: TRBD2
j_call: TRBJ2-7
clone_size: .
cdr3_length: 14
cdr3_aa: CSARDSGSGREQYF

v_call: TRBV7-9
d_call: .
j_call: TRBJ2-7
clone_size: .
cdr3_length: 14
cdr3_aa: CASSWNRGGYEQYF

v_call: TRBV27
d_call: TRBD2
j_call: TRBJ2-1
clone_size: .
cdr3_length: 16
cdr3_aa: CASSYVLSGEGNEQFF

v_call: TRBV11-2
d_call: .
j_call: TRBJ2-1
clone_size: few
cdr3_length: 15
cdr3_aa: CASSSLAYGSNEQFF

v_call: TRBV7-9
d_call: .
j_call: TRBJ2-5
clone_size: .
cdr3_length: 12
cdr3_aa: CASNPPGGTQYF

v_call: TRBV4-1
d_call: .
j_call: TRBJ2-1
clone_size: many
cdr3_length: 15
cdr3_aa: CASSPGEGIYNEQFF

v_call: TRBV28
d_call: TRBD2
j_call: TRBJ2-1
clone_size: few
cdr3_length: 17
cdr3_aa: CASSPTSAGGGVNEQFF

v_call: TRBV7-9
d_call: .
j_call: TRBJ1-5
clone_size: .
cdr3_length: 15
cdr3_aa: CASSTDGGQDQPQHF

v_call: TRBV18
d_call: .
j_call: TRBJ1-2
clone_size: few
cdr3_length: 17
cdr3_aa: CASSLLGQPYINYGYTF